These T cell receptor beta chains were read from a single sample in a study of cytotoxic CD8 clonotypes in ibrutinib-treated CLL. Using immunoSEQ multiplex PCR, the repertoire was profiled, and TCRdb retains in-frame clones only, with some absent. Seen here are over 70,000 clones, roughly three quarters observed once, and the top ten hold 4% to 5.5%. The sequencing here drew on PBMCs, taken after 12 months of ibrutinib treatment. Every receptor here comes from a human donor with chronic lymphocytic leukemia. Both conserved end residues are trimmed from each CDR3. Each record gives: V gene, D gene, J gene, CDR3 protein. A D gene is named only where the DNA matches it firmly.

V: TRBV4-2
D: .
J: TRBJ1-1
CDR3: ASSQQDSNTEAF

V: TRBV10-3
D: .
J: TRBJ2-1
CDR3: AIRTQGPLYNEQF

V: TRBV6-4
D: .
J: TRBJ2-1
CDR3: ATWGVADNEQF

V: TRBV5-1
D: TRBD1
J: TRBJ2-1
CDR3: ASSTDRVDSNEQF

V: TRBV30
D: .
J: TRBJ1-5
CDR3: AWSPGGNQPQH

V: TRBV2
D: .
J: TRBJ1-4
CDR3: ASGGTDNEKLF

V: TRBV28
D: .
J: TRBJ1-5
CDR3: ASSLRPRSNQPQH

V: TRBV6-1
D: .
J: TRBJ1-1
CDR3: ASRSGSLRV

V: TRBV7-2
D: .
J: TRBJ2-2
CDR3: ASSLAWAGELF

V: TRBV27
D: TRBD2
J: TRBJ2-1
CDR3: ASGAGGPANEQF

V: TRBV2
D: .
J: TRBJ2-5
CDR3: ASTATQETQY

V: TRBV6-1
D: .
J: TRBJ1-5
CDR3: ASTPGPNQPQH

V: TRBV4-1
D: .
J: .
CDR3: ASSQEKGIPYEQY

V: TRBV5-1
D: TRBD1
J: TRBJ1-6
CDR3: ASTPGQSNSPLH

V: TRBV7-8
D: TRBD2
J: TRBJ2-7
CDR3: ASSPPGLAGLEQY

V: TRBV7-6
D: .
J: TRBJ1-1
CDR3: ASSPSRDRFAEAF

V: TRBV5-4
D: TRBD1
J: TRBJ1-6
CDR3: ASSQGQVGDSPLH

V: TRBV7-2
D: TRBD1
J: TRBJ1-5
CDR3: ASSLGQGMQPQH

V: TRBV7-9
D: .
J: TRBJ1-3
CDR3: ASSLMVGNTIY

V: TRBV19
D: .
J: TRBJ1-1
CDR3: ASSRQANTEAF

V: TRBV28
D: .
J: TRBJ2-7
CDR3: ASSFPFRAQY

V: TRBV5-3
D: .
J: TRBJ2-7
CDR3: ARSLRESYEQY

V: TRBV9
D: TRBD1
J: TRBJ2-1
CDR3: ASSLGDSPRGQF

V: TRBV27
D: .
J: TRBJ2-6
CDR3: ASSLVGQGLPGANVLT

V: TRBV5-4
D: TRBD1
J: TRBJ1-6
CDR3: ASSRRRGQGKSSYNSPLH

V: TRBV6-6
D: TRBD1
J: TRBJ2-2
CDR3: ASSSPTGQLTGELF

V: TRBV18
D: TRBD1
J: TRBJ1-5
CDR3: ASSPQGEAQPQH

V: TRBV6-6
D: .
J: TRBJ1-5
CDR3: ASSYGDPGQPQH

V: TRBV10-3
D: .
J: TRBJ2-3
CDR3: AISEGSPLGQY

V: TRBV7-2
D: TRBD2
J: TRBJ2-5
CDR3: ASSLVRLAGAKETQY

V: TRBV11-1
D: TRBD2
J: TRBJ2-1
CDR3: ASSLGLAGYYYNEQF

V: TRBV5-1
D: .
J: TRBJ1-1
CDR3: ASSLALGVDTEAF

V: TRBV18
D: TRBD2
J: TRBJ2-2
CDR3: ASSPPGLAGRGELF

V: TRBV6-1
D: .
J: TRBJ2-5
CDR3: ASSEAGAGVKTQY

V: TRBV5-1
D: .
J: TRBJ2-1
CDR3: ASQPVGGPRGEQF

V: TRBV7-6
D: .
J: TRBJ1-2
CDR3: ASSPDGGVGYT

V: TRBV4-2
D: .
J: TRBJ1-6
CDR3: ASSQASGGPNSPLH

V: TRBV10-3
D: TRBD1
J: TRBJ2-5
CDR3: AISEPDRGQETQY

V: TRBV6-6
D: .
J: TRBJ1-2
CDR3: ASTRGVGGSAGYT

V: TRBV4-1
D: TRBD2
J: TRBJ2-3
CDR3: ASQTSGGTDTQY

V: TRBV19
D: .
J: TRBJ2-7
CDR3: ASSHQIADTYEQY

V: TRBV4-2
D: .
J: TRBJ2-2
CDR3: ASSPRASNTGELF

V: TRBV7-9
D: .
J: TRBJ1-1
CDR3: ASSGGPPTEAF

V: TRBV13
D: .
J: TRBJ1-6
CDR3: ASSHSPRENPPLH

V: TRBV19
D: TRBD1
J: TRBJ2-7
CDR3: ASSSRTGPYEQY

V: TRBV7-9
D: .
J: TRBJ1-1
CDR3: ASSLAGATEAF

V: TRBV6-5
D: .
J: TRBJ1-4
CDR3: ASSPTAYNEKLF

V: TRBV19
D: .
J: TRBJ1-5
CDR3: ASSIGPDGAQPQH

V: TRBV23-1
D: .
J: TRBJ2-2
CDR3: ASSRPLPDWVRPNTGELF

V: TRBV6-1
D: .
J: TRBJ2-7
CDR3: ASSEGYEQY

V: TRBV11-3
D: TRBD1
J: TRBJ1-1
CDR3: ASSPGQGWRNTEAF

V: TRBV7-3
D: .
J: TRBJ2-2
CDR3: ASSLPPNTGELF

V: TRBV10-3
D: .
J: TRBJ1-2
CDR3: AISGDLYGYT